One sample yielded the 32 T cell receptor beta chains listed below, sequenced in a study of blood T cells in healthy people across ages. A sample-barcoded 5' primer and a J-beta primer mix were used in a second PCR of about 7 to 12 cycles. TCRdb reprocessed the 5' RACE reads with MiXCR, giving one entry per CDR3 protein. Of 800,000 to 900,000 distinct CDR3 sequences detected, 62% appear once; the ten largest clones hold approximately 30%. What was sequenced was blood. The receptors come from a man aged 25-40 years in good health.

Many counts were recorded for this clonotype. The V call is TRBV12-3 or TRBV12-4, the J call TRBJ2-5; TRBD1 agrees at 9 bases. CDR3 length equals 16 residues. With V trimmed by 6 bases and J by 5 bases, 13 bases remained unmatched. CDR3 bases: TGTGCCAGCAGCCCTTGGGGTTGGGACAGGGACGAGACCCAGTACTTC. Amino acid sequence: CASSPWGWDRDETQYF.

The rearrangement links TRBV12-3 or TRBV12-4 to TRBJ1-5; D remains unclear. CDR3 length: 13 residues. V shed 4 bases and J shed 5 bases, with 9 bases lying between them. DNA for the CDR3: TGTGCCAGCAGTTACACGCAGTATCAGCCCCAGCATTTT. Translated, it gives CASSYTQYQPQHF.

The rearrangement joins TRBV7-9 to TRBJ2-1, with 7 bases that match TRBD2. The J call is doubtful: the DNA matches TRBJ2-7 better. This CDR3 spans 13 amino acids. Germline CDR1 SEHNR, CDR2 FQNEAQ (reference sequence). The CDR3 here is CASSLGTTSEQYF. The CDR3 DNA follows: TGTGCCAGCAGCTTGGGGACTACGTCGGAGCAGTACTTC.

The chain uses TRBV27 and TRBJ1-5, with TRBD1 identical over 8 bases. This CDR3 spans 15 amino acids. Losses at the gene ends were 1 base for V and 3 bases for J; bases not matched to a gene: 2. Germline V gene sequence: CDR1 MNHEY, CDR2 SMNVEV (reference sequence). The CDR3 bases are TGTGCCAGCAGTTTATGGGGACAGGACAATCAGCCCCAGCATTTT. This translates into CASSLWGQDNQPQHF.

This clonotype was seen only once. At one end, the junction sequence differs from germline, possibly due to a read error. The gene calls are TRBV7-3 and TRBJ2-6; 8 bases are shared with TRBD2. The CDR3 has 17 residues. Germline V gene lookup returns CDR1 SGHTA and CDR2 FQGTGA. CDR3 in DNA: TGTGCCAGCAGCCTAACGGGGGGGTACTCTGGGGCCAACGTCCTGACTTTC. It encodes CASSLTGGYSGANVLTF. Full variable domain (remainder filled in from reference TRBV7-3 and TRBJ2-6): GAGVSQTPSNKVTEKGKYVELRCDPISGHTALYWYRQSLGQGPEFLIYFQGTGAADDSGLPNDRFFAVRPEGSVSTLKIQRTERGDSAVYLCASSLTGGYSGANVLTFGAGSRLTVL.

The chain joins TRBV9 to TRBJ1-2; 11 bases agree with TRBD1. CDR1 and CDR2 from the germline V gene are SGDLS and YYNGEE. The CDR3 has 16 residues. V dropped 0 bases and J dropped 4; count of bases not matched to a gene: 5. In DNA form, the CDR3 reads TGTGCCAGCAGCGTAGCGGGGACAGGGGGACTCTATGGCTACACCTTC. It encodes CASSVAGTGGLYGYTF.

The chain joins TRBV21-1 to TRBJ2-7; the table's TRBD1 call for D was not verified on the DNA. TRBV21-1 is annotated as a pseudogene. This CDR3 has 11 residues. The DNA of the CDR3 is TGTGCCAGCTGCCCCGGGACAGGGCTGTACTTC. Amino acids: CASCPGTGLYF.

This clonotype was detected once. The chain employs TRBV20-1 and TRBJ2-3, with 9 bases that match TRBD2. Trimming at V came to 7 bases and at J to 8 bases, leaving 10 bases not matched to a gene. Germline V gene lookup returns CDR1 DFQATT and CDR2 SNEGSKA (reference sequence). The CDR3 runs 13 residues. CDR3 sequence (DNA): TGCAGTGGAGGGCTAGCGGGGCTGGTTACGCAGTATTTT. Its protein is CSGGLAGLVTQYF.

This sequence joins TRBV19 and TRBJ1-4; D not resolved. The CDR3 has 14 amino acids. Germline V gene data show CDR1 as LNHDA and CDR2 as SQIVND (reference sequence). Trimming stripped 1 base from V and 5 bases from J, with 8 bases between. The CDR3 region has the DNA TGTGCCAGTAGTATAGCCGCAGAAAATGAAAAACTGTTTTTT. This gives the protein CASSIAAENEKLFF.

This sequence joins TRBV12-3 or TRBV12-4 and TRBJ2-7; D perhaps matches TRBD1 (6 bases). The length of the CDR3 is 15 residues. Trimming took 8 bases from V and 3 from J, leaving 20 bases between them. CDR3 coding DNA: TGTGCCAGCCGGGTCGGGACACGGGGTTACTACGAGCAGTACTTC. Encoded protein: CASRVGTRGYYEQYF.

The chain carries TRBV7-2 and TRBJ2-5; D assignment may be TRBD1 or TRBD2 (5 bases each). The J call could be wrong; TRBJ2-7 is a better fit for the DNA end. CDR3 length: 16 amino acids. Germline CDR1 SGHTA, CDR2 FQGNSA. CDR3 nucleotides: TGTGCCAGCAGCTTATATTCTGTCTGGGGGTCCTACGAGCAGTACTTC. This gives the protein CASSLYSVWGSYEQYF.

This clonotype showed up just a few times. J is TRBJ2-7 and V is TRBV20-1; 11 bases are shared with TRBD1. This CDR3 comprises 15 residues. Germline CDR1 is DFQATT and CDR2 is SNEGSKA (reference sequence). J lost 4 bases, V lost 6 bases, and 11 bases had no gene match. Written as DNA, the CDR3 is TGCAGTGCCACTTCCCGGACAGGGGGCATGTACGAGCAGTACTTC. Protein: CSATSRTGGMYEQYF.

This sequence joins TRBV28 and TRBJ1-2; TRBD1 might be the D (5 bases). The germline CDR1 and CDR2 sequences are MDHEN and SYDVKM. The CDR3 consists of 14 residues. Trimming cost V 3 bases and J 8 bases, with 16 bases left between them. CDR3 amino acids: CASSLTRDLGGYTF. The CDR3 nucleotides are TGTGCCAGCAGTTTGACCAGGGACTTGGGGGGCTACACCTTC.

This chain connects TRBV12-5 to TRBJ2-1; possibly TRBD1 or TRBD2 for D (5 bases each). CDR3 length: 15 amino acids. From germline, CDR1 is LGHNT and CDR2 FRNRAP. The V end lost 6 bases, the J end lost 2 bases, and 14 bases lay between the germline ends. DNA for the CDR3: TGTGCTAGTGGAGTCGGGGCCCTCCCCTACAATGAGCAGTTCTTC. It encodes CASGVGALPYNEQFF. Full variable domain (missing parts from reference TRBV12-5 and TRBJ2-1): DARVTQTPRHKVTEMGQEVTMRCQPILGHNTVFWYRQTMMQGLELLAYFRNRAPLDDSGMPKDRFSAEMPDATLATLKIQPSEPRDSAVYFCASGVGALPYNEQFFGPGTRLTVL.

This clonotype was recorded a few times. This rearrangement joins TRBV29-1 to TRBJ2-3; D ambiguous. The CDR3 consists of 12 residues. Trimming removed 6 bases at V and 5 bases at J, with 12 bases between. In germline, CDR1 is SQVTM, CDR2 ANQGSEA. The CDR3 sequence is CSVVGQLDTQYF. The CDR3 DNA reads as TGCAGCGTAGTAGGGCAATTAGATACGCAGTATTTT.

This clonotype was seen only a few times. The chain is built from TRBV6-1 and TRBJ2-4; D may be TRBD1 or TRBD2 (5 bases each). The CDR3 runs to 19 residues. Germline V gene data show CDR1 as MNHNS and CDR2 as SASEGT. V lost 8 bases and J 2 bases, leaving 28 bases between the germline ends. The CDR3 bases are TGTGCCAGCGTCCTAGCCCCAGGTGGGCAGGGCCTTTCCAAAAACATTCAGTACTTC. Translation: CASVLAPGGQGLSKNIQYF.

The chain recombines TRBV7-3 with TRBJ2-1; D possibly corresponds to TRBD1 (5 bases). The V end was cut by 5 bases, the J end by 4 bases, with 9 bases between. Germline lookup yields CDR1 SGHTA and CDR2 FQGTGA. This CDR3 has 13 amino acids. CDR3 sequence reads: CASSMTAYNEQFF. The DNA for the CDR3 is TGTGCCAGCAGCATGACAGCATACAATGAGCAGTTCTTC.

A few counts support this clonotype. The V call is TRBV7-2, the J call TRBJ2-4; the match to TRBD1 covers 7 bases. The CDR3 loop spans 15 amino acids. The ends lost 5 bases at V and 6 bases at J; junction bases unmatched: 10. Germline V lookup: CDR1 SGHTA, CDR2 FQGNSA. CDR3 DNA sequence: TGTGCCAGCAGCCGGACAGGTTATCAGGGAAACATTCAGTACTTC. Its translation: CASSRTGYQGNIQYF.

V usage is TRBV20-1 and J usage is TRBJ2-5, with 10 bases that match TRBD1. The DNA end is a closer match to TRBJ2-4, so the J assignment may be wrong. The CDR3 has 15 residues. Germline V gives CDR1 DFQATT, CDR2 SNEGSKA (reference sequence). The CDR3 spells CSARGDRGQGNIQYF. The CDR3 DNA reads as TGCAGTGCTAGGGGAGACAGGGGGCAGGGAAACATTCAGTACTTC.

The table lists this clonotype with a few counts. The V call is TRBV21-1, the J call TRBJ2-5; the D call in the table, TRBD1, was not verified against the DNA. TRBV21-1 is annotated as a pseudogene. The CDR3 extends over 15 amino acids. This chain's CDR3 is CASSQRQVTIYGQYF. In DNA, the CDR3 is TGTGCCAGCAGCCAACGACAGGTGACTATCTACGGGCAGTACTTC.

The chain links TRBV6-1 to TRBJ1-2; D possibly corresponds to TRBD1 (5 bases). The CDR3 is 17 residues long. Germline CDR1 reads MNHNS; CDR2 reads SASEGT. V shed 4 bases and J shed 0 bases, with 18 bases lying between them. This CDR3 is CASSARGTTLANYGYTF. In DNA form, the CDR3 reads TGTGCCAGCAGTGCTAGGGGCACAACATTAGCTAACTATGGCTACACCTTC.

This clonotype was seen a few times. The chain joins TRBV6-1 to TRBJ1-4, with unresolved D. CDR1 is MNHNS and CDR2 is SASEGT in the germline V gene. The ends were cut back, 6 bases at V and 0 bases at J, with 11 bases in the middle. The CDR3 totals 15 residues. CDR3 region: CASRITGTTNEKLFF. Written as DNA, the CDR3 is TGTGCCAGCAGAATCACCGGGACAACTAATGAAAAACTGTTTTTT.

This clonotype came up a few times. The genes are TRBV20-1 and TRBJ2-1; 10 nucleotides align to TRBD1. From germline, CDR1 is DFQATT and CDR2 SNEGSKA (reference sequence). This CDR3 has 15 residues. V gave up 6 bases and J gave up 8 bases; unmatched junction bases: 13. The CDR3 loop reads CSAPWTGGPGDEQFF. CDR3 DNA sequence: TGCAGTGCGCCGTGGACAGGGGGGCCAGGGGATGAGCAGTTCTTC.

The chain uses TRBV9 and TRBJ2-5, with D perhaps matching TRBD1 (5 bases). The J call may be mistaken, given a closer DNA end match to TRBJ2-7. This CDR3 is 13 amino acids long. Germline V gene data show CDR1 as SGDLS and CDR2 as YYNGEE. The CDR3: CASSVVRGYEQYF. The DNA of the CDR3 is TGTGCCAGCAGCGTAGTTAGGGGCTACGAGCAGTACTTC.

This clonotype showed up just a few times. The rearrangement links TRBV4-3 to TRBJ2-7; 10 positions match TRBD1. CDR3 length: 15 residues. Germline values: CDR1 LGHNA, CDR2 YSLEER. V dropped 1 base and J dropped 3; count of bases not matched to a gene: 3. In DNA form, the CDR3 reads TGCGCCAGCAGCCAAGGGGACAGGGGCCTCTACGAGCAGTACTTC. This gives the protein CASSQGDRGLYEQYF.

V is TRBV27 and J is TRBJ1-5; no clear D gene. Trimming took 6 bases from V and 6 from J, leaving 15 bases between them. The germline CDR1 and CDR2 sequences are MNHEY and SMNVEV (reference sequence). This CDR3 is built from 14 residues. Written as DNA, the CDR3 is TGTGCCAGCAGACCGAGGGATTTCGGTCAGCCCCAGCATTTT. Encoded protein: CASRPRDFGQPQHF.

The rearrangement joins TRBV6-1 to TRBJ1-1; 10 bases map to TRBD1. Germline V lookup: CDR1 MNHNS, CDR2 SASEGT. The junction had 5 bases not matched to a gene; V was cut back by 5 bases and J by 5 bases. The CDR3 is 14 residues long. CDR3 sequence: CASSRTGGTTEAFF. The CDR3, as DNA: TGTGCCAGCAGTAGGACAGGGGGGACGACTGAAGCTTTCTTT.

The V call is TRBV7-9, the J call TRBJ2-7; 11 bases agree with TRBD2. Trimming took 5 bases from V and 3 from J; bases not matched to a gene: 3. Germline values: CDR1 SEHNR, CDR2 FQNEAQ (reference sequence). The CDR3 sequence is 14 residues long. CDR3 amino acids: CASSNSGGGYEQYF. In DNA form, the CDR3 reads TGTGCCAGCAGCAATAGCGGGGGGGGCTACGAGCAGTACTTC.

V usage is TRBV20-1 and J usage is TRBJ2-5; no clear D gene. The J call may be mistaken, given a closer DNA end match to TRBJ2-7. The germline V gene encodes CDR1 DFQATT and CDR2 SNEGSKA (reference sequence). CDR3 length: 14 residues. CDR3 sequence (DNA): TGCAGTGCTAGAGGGTTCAGCTTCTCCTACGAGCAGTACTTC. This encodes CSARGFSFSYEQYF.

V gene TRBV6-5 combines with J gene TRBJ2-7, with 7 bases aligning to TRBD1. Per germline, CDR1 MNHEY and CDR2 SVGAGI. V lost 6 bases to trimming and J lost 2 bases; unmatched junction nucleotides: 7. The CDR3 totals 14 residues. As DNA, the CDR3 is TGTGCCAGCAGCGACAGGGACCCCACCTACGAGCAGTACTTC. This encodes CASSDRDPTYEQYF.

CDR3 amino acids: CASSPLGPGSSPLHF. In DNA form, the CDR3 reads TGTGCCAGCAGCCCATTGGGGCCCGGGAGTTCACCCCTCCACTTT. V and J are TRBV7-8 and TRBJ1-6; D possibly corresponds to TRBD1 (5 bases). The CDR3 loop spans 15 amino acids. Germline loops: CDR1 SGHVS, CDR2 FQNEAQ. Trimming cost V 5 bases and J 9 bases, with 17 bases left between them.

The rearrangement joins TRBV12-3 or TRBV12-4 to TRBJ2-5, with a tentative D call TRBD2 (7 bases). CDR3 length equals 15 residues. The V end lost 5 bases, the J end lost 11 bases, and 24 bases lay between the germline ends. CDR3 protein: CASSPRGGRYNEQYF. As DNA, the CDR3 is TGTGCCAGCAGTCCTAGGGGGGGGCGCTACAATGAGCAGTACTTC.